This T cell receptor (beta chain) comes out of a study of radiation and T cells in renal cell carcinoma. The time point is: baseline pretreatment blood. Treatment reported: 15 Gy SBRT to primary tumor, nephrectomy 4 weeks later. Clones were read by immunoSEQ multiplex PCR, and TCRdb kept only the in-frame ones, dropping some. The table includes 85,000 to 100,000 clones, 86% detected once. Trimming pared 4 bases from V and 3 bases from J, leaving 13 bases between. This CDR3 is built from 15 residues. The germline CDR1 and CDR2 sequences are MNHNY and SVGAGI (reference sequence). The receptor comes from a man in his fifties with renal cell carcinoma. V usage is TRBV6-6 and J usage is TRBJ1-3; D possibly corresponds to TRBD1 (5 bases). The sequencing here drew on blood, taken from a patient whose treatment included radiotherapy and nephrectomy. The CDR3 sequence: CASSLARVDGNTIYF. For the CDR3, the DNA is TGTGCCAGCAGTTTAGCCAGGGTTGATGGAAACACCATATATTTT.